The source of this T cell receptor (beta chain) is a study of control samples from healthy donors and cancer patients. The repertoire was sequenced with immunoSEQ multiplex PCR; TCRdb's copy has only in-frame clones and lacks some. The data hold about 130,000 clones, with approximately 90% observed a single time. The length of the CDR3 is 15 residues. V gave up 1 base and J gave up 8 bases; unmatched junction bases: 6. Germline loops: CDR1 SGHNT, CDR2 YENEEA. The source of this sequence is a man aged 18 to 29 in good health. Sequencing was performed on blood. V is TRBV11-3 and J is TRBJ1-4, with TRBD1 identical over 8 bases. The CDR3 bases are TGTGCCAGCAGCTTAGTGGGGCGGACAGGGGAAAAACTGTTTTTT. It yields the protein CASSLVGRTGEKLFF. Full variable domain (remainder filled in from reference TRBV11-3 and TRBJ1-4): EAGVVQSPRYKIIEKKQPVAFWCNPISGHNTLYWYLQNLGQGPELLIRYENEEAVDDSQLPKDRFSAERLKGVDSTLKIQPAELGDSAVYLCASSLVGRTGEKLFFGSGTQLSVL.